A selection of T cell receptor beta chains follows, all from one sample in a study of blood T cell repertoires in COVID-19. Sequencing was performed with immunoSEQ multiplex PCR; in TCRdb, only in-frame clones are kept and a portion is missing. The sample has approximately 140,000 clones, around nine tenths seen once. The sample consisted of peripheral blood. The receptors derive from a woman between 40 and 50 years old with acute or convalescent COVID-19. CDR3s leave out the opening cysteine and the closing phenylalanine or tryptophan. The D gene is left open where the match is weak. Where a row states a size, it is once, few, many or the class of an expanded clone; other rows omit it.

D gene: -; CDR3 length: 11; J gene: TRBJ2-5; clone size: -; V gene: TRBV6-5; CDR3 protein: ASSYGEQETQY
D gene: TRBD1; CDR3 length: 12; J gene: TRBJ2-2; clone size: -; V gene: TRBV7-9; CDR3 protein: ASKQGDITGELF
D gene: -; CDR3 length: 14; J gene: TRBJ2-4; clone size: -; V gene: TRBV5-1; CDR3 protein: ASSPTGGSSKNIQY
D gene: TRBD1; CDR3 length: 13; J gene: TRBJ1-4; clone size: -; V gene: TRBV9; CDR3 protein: ASSVRTGTNEKLF
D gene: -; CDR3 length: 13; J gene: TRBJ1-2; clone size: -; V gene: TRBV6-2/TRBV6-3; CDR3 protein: ASSYGGGNLYGYT
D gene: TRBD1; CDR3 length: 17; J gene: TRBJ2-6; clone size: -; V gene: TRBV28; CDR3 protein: ASSPGTGVRFSGANVLT
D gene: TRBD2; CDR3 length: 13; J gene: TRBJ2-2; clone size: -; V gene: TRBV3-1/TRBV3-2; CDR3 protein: ASSQDLAGGRELF
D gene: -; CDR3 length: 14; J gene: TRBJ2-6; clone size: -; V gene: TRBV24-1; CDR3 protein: ATSEAGSSGANVLT
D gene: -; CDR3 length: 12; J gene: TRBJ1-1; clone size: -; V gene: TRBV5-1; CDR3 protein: ASSLGQVNTEAF
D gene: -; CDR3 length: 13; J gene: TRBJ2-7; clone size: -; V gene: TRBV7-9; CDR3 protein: ASSLGAGKEYEQY
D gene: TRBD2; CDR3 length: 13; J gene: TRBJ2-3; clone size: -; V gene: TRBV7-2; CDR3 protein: ASRRGGGISDTQY
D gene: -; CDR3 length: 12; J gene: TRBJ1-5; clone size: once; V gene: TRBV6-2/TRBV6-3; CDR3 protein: ASSPPGGNQPQH
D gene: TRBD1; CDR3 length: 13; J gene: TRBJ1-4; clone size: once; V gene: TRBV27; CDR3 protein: ASSLWTGTNEKLF
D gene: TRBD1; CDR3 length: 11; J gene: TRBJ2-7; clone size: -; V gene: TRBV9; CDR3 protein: ASSAGQGNEQY
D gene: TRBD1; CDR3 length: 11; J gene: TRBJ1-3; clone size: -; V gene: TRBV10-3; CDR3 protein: AIRDRGGNTIY
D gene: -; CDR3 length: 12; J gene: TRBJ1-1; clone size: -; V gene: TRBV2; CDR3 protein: AIQTGTSGTEAF